The sequence of this T cell receptor (beta chain) was determined in a study of tumor-infiltrating lymphocytes in primary liver carcinoma. From approximately 0.5 ug of total RNA, TCR beta-specific cDNA was reverse-transcribed using a constant-region primer. Nested multiplex PCR, run for three rounds with slightly modified ARM-PCR, yielded TCR beta libraries. Forward primers for TRBV1-TRBV30 and a C-beta reverse primer served the first two PCR rounds, at about 9 cycles each. Each CDR3 protein is one row after TCRdb ran MiXCR on the multiplex PCR reads. The table records tens of thousands of distinct CDR3 sequences, roughly four fifths of them present only once. This clonotype was seen only a few times. The missing conserved phenylalanine or tryptophan at the end of this CDR3 makes a read error likely. CDR3 size: 15 residues. Germline CDR1 reads SGHDT; CDR2 reads YYEEEE. Bulk tissue was left unsorted, and RNA and DNA were co-extracted from 20-30 mg of it.

This TCR was sampled from a middle-aged man with primary liver carcinoma and hepatitis B virus infection. V and J are TRBV5-6 and TRBJ1-5, with D possibly being TRBD1 (6 bases). Sequenced: liver tumor tissue from sampling region 4. Subset denoted: tumor region T4, right-lateral pole. The CDR3 loop is CANSSTWGGDQPQHL. For the CDR3, the DNA is TGTGCCAACAGCTCTACTTGGGGGGGCGATCAGCCCCAGCATCTT.